Listed here are 10 T cell receptor beta chains from one sample, sequenced in a study of T cells in narcolepsy. This table comes from immunoSEQ multiplex PCR, and its TCRdb copy is limited to in-frame clones, with some not included. The sample includes about 33,000 clones, less than 85% of them seen just once. Sequencing was carried out using CD45RA- memory CD4+ T cells from PBMCs. The source is a human donor with narcolepsy.

This clone occurred once. The chain employs TRBV9 and TRBJ2-3; maybe TRBD1 (5 bases). The germline CDR1 and CDR2 sequences are SGDLS and YYNGEE. Between the trimmed V and J ends, which lost 6 bases and 0 bases, there was a span of 11 bases. The CDR3 has 14 residues. CDR3: CASTLTASTDTQYF. In DNA, the CDR3 is TGTGCCAGCACCTTGACAGCTAGCACAGATACGCAGTATTTT.

The chain employs TRBV2 and TRBJ1-1; no firm D call. The CDR3 is 13 residues long. Germline loops: CDR1 SNHLY, CDR2 FYNNEI. The V and J ends lost 0 bases and 7 bases respectively, with 9 bases between them. This chain's CDR3 is CASSEAPQFEAFF. The CDR3 DNA sequence: TGTGCCAGCAGTGAAGCTCCACAGTTTGAAGCTTTCTTT.

The rearrangement links TRBV5-8 to TRBJ1-5; no clear D. Per the germline V gene, CDR1 is SGHTS and CDR2 is YDEGEE. The V and J ends lost 5 bases and 3 bases respectively, with 6 bases between them. The CDR3 extends over 12 amino acids. The DNA for the CDR3 is TGTGCCAGCAGTTCCCCCAATCAGCCCCAGCATTTT. Protein product: CASSSPNQPQHF.

The chain uses TRBV28 and TRBJ2-1; 8 bases align to TRBD2. Trimming took 2 bases from V and 0 from J; bases not matched to a gene: 9. Germline V CDR1 and CDR2: MDHEN, SYDVKM. The CDR3 runs to 18 residues. CDR3 region: CASSLTLYRGGSYNEQFF. CDR3 sequence (DNA): TGTGCCAGCAGTTTAACCCTCTACCGGGGGGGCTCCTACAATGAGCAGTTCTTC.

The chain is built from TRBV6-5 and TRBJ1-5; D is possibly TRBD1 (5 bases). This CDR3 comprises 13 residues. V gave up 9 bases and J gave up 7 bases, with 16 bases separating them. Per germline, CDR1 MNHEY and CDR2 SVGAGI. The CDR3 loop is CASFYGGGQPQHF. CDR3 sequence (DNA): TGTGCCAGTTTTTATGGGGGAGGACAGCCCCAGCATTTT.

This clone was picked up one time. CDR3 residues: CASSDRPTGELFF. CDR3 in DNA: TGTGCCAGCAGTGACAGACCCACCGGGGAGCTGTTTTTT. The chain combines TRBV2 with TRBJ2-2; D not resolved. The V gene's germline CDR1 is SNHLY and CDR2 FYNNEI. Trimming cost V 3 bases and J 4 bases, with 6 bases left between them. The CDR3 sequence is 13 residues long.

CDR3: CAALSGRNTEAFF. Written as DNA, the CDR3 is TGTGCCGCTTTAAGCGGGCGGAACACTGAAGCTTTCTTT. The V and J genes are TRBV25-1 and TRBJ1-1, with D uncertain. The CDR3 totals 13 residues. V gave up 11 bases and J gave up 1 base, with 14 bases separating them. Germline V gene lookup returns CDR1 MGHDK and CDR2 SYGVNS.

The chain couples TRBV9 to TRBJ1-2; D remains ambiguous. This CDR3 has 12 residues. The V end lost 2 bases, the J end lost 7 bases, and 9 bases lay between the germline ends. Germline CDR1 is SGDLS and CDR2 is YYNGEE. The CDR3 coding sequence is TGTGCCAGCAGCGTTTCCGAGGGTGGCTACACCTTC. This gives the protein CASSVSEGGYTF.

On this clone itself: Different DNA sequences within this sample yield the same CDR3. This chain's CDR3 is CAWRGVRGVHEQYF. The CDR3 DNA reads TGTGCCTGGCGGGGGGTCAGGGGTGTCCACGAGCAGTACTTC. The chain has TRBV30 and TRBJ2-7; TRBD2 is a possible D gene (7 bases). This CDR3 has 14 amino acids. Germline values: CDR1 GTSNPN, CDR2 SVGIG (reference sequence). With 5 bases removed from V and 5 bases from J, the gap between germline ends came to 19 bases.

V usage is TRBV11-3 and J usage is TRBJ1-1; 7 bases match TRBD1. Per the germline V gene, CDR1 is SGHNT and CDR2 is YENEEA. CDR3 length: 14 amino acids. V shed 4 bases, J shed 5 bases, and the junction held 7 bases outside the gene matches. The CDR3: CASSSSTGRTEAFF. CDR3 DNA sequence: TGTGCCAGCAGCTCTTCGACAGGGCGAACTGAAGCTTTCTTT.